The clone carrying this TCR beta chain was counted ten times or more. Its specificity is unknown. The length of the CDR3 is 14 residues. V was pared by 0 bases and J by 6 bases, with 12 bases between. Germline assignment: CDR1 SEHNR and CDR2 FQNEAQ (reference sequence). Quantitative 5'-RACE with molecular barcodes generated TCR beta libraries. TCRdb reanalysed the 5' RACE reads using MiXCR and keeps one entry per CDR3 protein. The table includes 450,000 or so distinct CDR3 sequences, about 25% detected once. This sample is drawn from a study of CD8 T cells in ankylosing spondylitis. The study, taken as a whole, reports: Earlier studies detected some motif variants in reactive arthritis synovial fluid and blood. Disease-linked clones bore a CD8+ phenotype, appearing relatively rarely in peripheral blood. Reported data indicate significant enrichment of disease-linked clones within matched ankylosing spondylitis synovial fluid. Ankylosing spondylitis blood seemed to carry a telltale TCR beta motif made of seven or eight highly homologous variants.

Sequencing was carried out using blood, either unsorted or a sorted T cell fraction (not recorded which). The receptor was isolated from a male donor with ankylosing spondylitis. The chain couples TRBV7-9 to TRBJ2-7; a possible D gene is TRBD1 (5 bases). For the CDR3, the DNA is TGTGCCAGCAGCTTAGCGGGGTCTAGGGGCGAGCAGTACTTC. This sequence encodes CASSLAGSRGEQYF.